The 4 T cell receptor beta chains reported below all come from one sample, sequenced in a study of metastatic and nonmetastatic thyroid tumors. TCRdb reprocessed the PCR reads via MiXCR. The data show about 59,000 clones, 15% to 20% seen once. All patients reached thyroid surgery having received no treatment beforehand. The sequencing sample was made of blood. Receptor source: a male donor with papillary thyroid cancer or a benign thyroid nodule (not recorded which). Some clones in this sample may be carry-over from other donors' samples.

The CDR3 DNA sequence: TGCAGTGCTAGCCCCGACAGTTTGGAGGATGAAAAACTGTTTTTT. As protein: CSASPDSLEDEKLFF. This chain connects TRBV20-1 to TRBJ1-4, with D perhaps matching TRBD1 (5 bases). The germline V gene has CDR1 DFQATT and CDR2 SNEGSKA (reference sequence). The CDR3 runs to 15 residues. V was shortened by 3 bases and J by 6 bases, with 17 bases between the two germline ends.

In regard to this clone: At one end the junction does not follow the germline gene, possibly because of a read error. The V gene is TRBV11-1, the J gene TRBJ2-2; the match to TRBD1 covers 8 bases. The CDR3 is made up of 16 amino acids. Germline lookup yields CDR1 SGHAT and CDR2 FQDESV (reference sequence). CDR3 residues: CASSFPTGVNTGDLFF. CDR3 bases: TGTGCCAGCAGCTTCCCGACAGGGGTAAACACCGGGGATCTGTTTTTT. The full variable domain, completed using reference TRBV11-1 and TRBJ2-2, is EAEVAQSPRYKITEKSQAVAFWCDPISGHATLYWYRQILGQGPELLVQFQDESVVDDSQLPKDRFSAERLKGVDSTLKIQPAELGDSAMYLCASSFPTGVNTGDLFFGEGSRLTVL.

This clone occurred a few times. This could be a read error, since a much larger clone is one nucleotide away. CDR3 coding DNA: TGTGCCAGCAGCTTATTCCCCACAGCGGGGGCTTACTCCTACAATGAGCAGCTCTTC. Translating it yields CASSLFPTAGAYSYNEQLF. The rearrangement joins TRBV7-2 to TRBJ2-1, with TRBD2 matching 8 bases. Germline CDR1 SGHTA, CDR2 FQGNSA. The CDR3 spans 19 residues.

This clone was observed many times. This chain joins TRBV27 and TRBJ2-1, with TRBD1 matching over 7 bases. The CDR3 has 16 amino acids. Germline CDR1 MNHEY, CDR2 SMNVEV (reference sequence). V gave up 3 bases and J gave up 5 bases; unmatched junction bases: 10. CDR3 sequence: CASSFRQGWANNEQFF. Here the CDR3 DNA reads TGTGCCAGCAGTTTCCGACAGGGATGGGCGAACAATGAGCAGTTCTTC.